One and the same sample provided the 2 T cell receptor beta chains below, sequenced in a study of identical twins. TCRdb redid the calling of the 5' RACE reads with MiXCR, one entry per CDR3 protein. In the table there are 1,800,000 or so distinct CDR3 sequences, 25% to 35% of which are singletons. Material: cord blood. The receptors stem from a newborn girl in good health.

V and J are TRBV20-1 and TRBJ1-1, with D uncertain. The CDR3 runs 17 residues. The germline V and J ends were trimmed by 1 base and 0 bases, with 18 bases remaining between them. Per the germline V gene, CDR1 is DFQATT and CDR2 is SNEGSKA (reference sequence). The CDR3 nucleotides are TGCAGTGCTAGAGTGTACCACAACCGGTTCATGAACACTGAAGCTTTCTTT. Protein: CSARVYHNRFMNTEAFF.

In this sample, this clonotype turned up a few times. The chain recombines TRBV9 with TRBJ1-6; D is unclear. The CDR3 is made up of 13 amino acids. Germline CDR1 reads SGDLS; CDR2 reads YYNGEE. V lost 7 bases to trimming and J lost 3 bases, with 8 bases between them. The CDR3 protein is CASGINYNSPLHF. CDR3 nucleotide sequence: TGTGCCAGCGGAATCAACTATAATTCACCCCTCCACTTT.